This entry describes one T cell receptor beta chain. The table came from immunoSEQ multiplex PCR; TCRdb's copy has only in-frame clones and leaves some out. The sample has 150,000 or so clones; around nine tenths are singletons. These data originate in a study of cytomegalovirus exposure and HLA in healthy donors. The CDR3 runs 13 residues. The junction had 4 bases not matched to a gene; V was cut back by 10 bases and J by 2 bases. Germline-derived CDR1 and CDR2 are WSHSY and SAAADI. The chain recombines TRBV10-2 with TRBJ1-5, with 8 bases aligning to TRBD1. Sequencing used PBMCs. This sequence was found in a young woman in good health and CMV-seronegative. CDR3 amino acids: CATKTGGNQPQHF. CDR3 in DNA: TGCGCCACCAAGACAGGGGGCAATCAGCCCCAGCATTTT.